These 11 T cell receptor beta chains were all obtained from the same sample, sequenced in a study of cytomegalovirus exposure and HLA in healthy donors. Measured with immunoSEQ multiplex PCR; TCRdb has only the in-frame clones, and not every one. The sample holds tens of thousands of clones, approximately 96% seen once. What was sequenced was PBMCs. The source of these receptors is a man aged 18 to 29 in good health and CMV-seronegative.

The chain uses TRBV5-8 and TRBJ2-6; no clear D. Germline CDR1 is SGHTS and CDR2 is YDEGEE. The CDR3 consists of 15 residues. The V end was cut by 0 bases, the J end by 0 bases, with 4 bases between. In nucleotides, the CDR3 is TGTGCCAGCAGCTTGGACGGCTCTGGGGCCAACGTCCTGACTTTC. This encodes CASSLDGSGANVLTF.

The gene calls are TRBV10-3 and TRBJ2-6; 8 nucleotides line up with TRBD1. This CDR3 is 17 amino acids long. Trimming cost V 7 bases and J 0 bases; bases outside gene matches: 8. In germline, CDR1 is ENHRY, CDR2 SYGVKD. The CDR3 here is CAITDGQGRSGANVLTF. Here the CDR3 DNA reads TGTGCCATCACCGACGGACAGGGCCGCTCTGGGGCCAACGTCCTGACTTTC.

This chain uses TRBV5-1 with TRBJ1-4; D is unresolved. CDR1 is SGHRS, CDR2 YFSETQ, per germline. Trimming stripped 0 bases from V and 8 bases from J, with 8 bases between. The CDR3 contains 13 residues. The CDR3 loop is CASSLAGSEKLFF. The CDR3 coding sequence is TGCGCCAGCAGCTTGGCCGGGTCCGAAAAACTGTTTTTT.

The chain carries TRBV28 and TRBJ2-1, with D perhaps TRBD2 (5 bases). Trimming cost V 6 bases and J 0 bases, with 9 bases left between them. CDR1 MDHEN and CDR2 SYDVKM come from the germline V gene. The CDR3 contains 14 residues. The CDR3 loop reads CASRDFSSYNEQFF. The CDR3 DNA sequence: TGTGCCAGCAGGGACTTCAGCTCCTACAATGAGCAGTTCTTC.

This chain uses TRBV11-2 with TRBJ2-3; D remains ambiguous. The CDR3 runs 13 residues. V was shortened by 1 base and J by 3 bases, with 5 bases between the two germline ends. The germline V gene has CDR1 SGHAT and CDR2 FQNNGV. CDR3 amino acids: CASSLGLTDTQYF. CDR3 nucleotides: TGTGCCAGCAGCTTAGGGCTTACAGATACGCAGTATTTT.

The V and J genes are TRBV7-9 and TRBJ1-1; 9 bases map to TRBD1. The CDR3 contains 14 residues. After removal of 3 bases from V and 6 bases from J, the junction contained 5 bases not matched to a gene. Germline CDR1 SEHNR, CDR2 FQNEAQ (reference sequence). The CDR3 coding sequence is TGTGCCAGCAGCTTTGGACAGGGGTCCTCTGAAGCTTTCTTT. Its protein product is CASSFGQGSSEAFF.

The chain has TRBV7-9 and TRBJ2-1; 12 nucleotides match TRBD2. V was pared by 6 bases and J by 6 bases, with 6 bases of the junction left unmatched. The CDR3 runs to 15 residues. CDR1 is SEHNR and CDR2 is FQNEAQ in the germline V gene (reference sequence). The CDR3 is CASSIGLAGPNEQFF. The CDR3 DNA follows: TGTGCCAGCAGTATCGGACTAGCGGGACCCAATGAGCAGTTCTTC.

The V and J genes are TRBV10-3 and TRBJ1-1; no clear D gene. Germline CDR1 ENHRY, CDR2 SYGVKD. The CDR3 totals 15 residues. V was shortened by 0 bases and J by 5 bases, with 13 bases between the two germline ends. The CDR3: CAISESTGIGTEAFF. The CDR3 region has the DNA TGTGCCATCAGTGAGTCGACGGGAATCGGAACTGAAGCTTTCTTT.

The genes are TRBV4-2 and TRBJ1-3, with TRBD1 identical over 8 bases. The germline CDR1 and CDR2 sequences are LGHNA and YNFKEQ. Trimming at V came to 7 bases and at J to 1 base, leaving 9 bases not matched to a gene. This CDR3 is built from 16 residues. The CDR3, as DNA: TGTGCCAGCACAAGGACAGGGATCTTATCTGGAAACACCATATATTTT. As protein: CASTRTGILSGNTIYF.

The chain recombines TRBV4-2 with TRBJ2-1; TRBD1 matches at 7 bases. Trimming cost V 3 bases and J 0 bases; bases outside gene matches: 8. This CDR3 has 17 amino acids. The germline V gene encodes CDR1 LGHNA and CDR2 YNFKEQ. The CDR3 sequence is CASSHPRDRNSYNEQFF. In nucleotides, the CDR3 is TGTGCCAGCAGCCACCCCAGGGACAGAAACTCCTACAATGAGCAGTTCTTC.

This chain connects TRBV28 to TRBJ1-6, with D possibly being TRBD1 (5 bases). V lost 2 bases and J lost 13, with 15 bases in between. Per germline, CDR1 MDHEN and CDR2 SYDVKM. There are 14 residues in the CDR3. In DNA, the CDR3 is TGTGCCAGCAGTTTACCACAGGCCCAGTTTCCCCTCCACTTT. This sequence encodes CASSLPQAQFPLHF.